This section outlines one T cell receptor beta chain sequence together with its context. What it binds is not known. From germline, CDR1 is SEHNR and CDR2 FQNEAQ (reference sequence). The V end lost 6 bases, the J end lost 9 bases, and 12 bases lay between the germline ends. This CDR3 is built from 13 residues. Reverse transcribed after extraction, RNA yielded cDNA as the sequencing template. The table came from immunoSEQ multiplex PCR; TCRdb's copy has only in-frame clones and leaves some out. The profile shows 170,000 or so clones, under 60% of them singletons. This record belongs to a study of CD8+ T cells in alopecia areata. Study conclusions and caveats: While tofacitinib was given, many expanded lesional clones persisted in scalp and blood. In scalp samples, resident alphabeta T cells of normal skin are also sequenced. Affected scalp, especially in alopecia totalis/universalis, had a higher clonality than normal scalp did.

Indicated treatment: oral pan-JAK inhibitor, 5-10 mg twice daily. Obtained from alopecia areata patients were lesional scalp punch biopsies along with peripheral blood. Here the sequenced sample was CD8+ T cells sorted from blood, taken at week 24, from a patient treated with tofacitinib. The source is a human donor with alopecia areata. V and J are TRBV7-9 and TRBJ1-6; possibly TRBD1 for D (5 bases). Here the CDR3 DNA reads TGTGCCAGCAGAAGGGGAACGGGTTCACCCCTCCACTTT. It codes for CASRRGTGSPLHF.